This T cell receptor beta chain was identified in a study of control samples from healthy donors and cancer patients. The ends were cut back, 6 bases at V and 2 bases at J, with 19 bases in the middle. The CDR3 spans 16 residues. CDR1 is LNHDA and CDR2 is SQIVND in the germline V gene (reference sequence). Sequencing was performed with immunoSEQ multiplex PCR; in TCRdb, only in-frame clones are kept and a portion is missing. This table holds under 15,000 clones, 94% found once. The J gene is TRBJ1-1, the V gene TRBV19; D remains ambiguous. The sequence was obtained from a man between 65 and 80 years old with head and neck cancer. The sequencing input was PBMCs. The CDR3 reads CASRDSVVKGNTEAFF. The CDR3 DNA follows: TGTGCCAGTAGAGATTCGGTGGTGAAGGGTAACACTGAAGCTTTCTTT.